These 8 T cell receptor beta chains were sequenced from one sample in a study of cytomegalovirus exposure and HLA in healthy donors. The PCR employed 60 Vbeta primers together with 13 Jbeta primers. Method: immunoSEQ multiplex PCR; TCRdb's copy keeps in-frame clones and lacks some. The sample includes 130,000 or so clones. Sequencing used PBMCs. These receptors all stem from a middle-aged woman in good health and CMV-seronegative.

The V and J genes are TRBV7-9 and TRBJ2-5, with TRBD1 matching over 7 bases. The CDR3 runs to 14 residues. V dropped 5 bases and J dropped 1; count of bases not matched to a gene: 4. Germline CDR1 is SEHNR and CDR2 is FQNEAQ (reference sequence). The CDR3 coding sequence is TGTGCCAGCAGCCTAGGGACAGCCCAAGAGACCCAGTACTTC. This gives the protein CASSLGTAQETQYF.

The chain has TRBV5-4 and TRBJ2-5; unclear D gene. Germline assignment: CDR1 SGHNT and CDR2 YYREEE (reference sequence). Trimming left V 0 bases short and J 3 bases short, with 12 bases between. The length of the CDR3 is 15 residues. The CDR3 DNA is TGTGCCAGCAGCTTGGCTACAGCTTTTAAAGAGACCCAGTACTTC. It encodes CASSLATAFKETQYF.

This chain links TRBV5-1 with TRBJ1-6; 7 bases are shared with TRBD1. V gave up 5 bases and J gave up 10 bases; unmatched junction bases: 9. This CDR3 comprises 14 residues. Germline V gene lookup returns CDR1 SGHRS and CDR2 YFSETQ. The DNA for the CDR3 is TGCGCCAGCAGAGGGGACCAGGGGGGATCACCCCTCCACTTT. Translated: CASRGDQGGSPLHF.

The chain carries TRBV7-2 and TRBJ1-3; D not resolved. The CDR3 has 15 residues. V was clipped by 5 bases and J by 7 bases, with 18 bases between them. Germline V gene sequence: CDR1 SGHTA, CDR2 FQGNSA. The CDR3 loop reads CASSREIWRGNTIYF. CDR3 DNA: TGTGCCAGCAGCAGAGAAATTTGGCGGGGTAACACCATATATTTT.

Notes on this clone: A read error may produce the germline difference seen at one junction end. The rearrangement joins TRBV5-1 to TRBJ1-3; 9 nucleotides line up with TRBD1. CDR1 is SGHRS, CDR2 YFSETQ, per germline. The CDR3 contains 16 residues. In DNA, the CDR3 is TGCGTCAGCAGCTTGGTAGGGACAGGGTATGGAAACACCATATATTTT. This sequence encodes CVSSLVGTGYGNTIYF.

The chain has TRBV19 and TRBJ2-7; perhaps TRBD2 as D (6 bases). The CDR3 totals 16 residues. V was shortened by 3 bases and J by 1 base, with 16 bases between the two germline ends. Per the germline V gene, CDR1 is LNHDA and CDR2 is SQIVND (reference sequence). In DNA, the CDR3 is TGTGCCAGTAGTATCTCACCAGCGGGCGTTTCCTACGAGCAGTACTTC. Protein product: CASSISPAGVSYEQYF.

The chain combines TRBV6-5 with TRBJ1-2; 9 bases map to TRBD1. The CDR3 consists of 14 residues. The germline V gene encodes CDR1 MNHEY and CDR2 SVGAGI. V trimming: 2 bases; J trimming: 5 bases; junction bases outside the gene matches: 3. The CDR3 region is CASSYDGTGYGYTF. As DNA, the CDR3 is TGTGCCAGCAGTTACGACGGGACAGGGTATGGCTACACCTTC.

This rearrangement joins TRBV29-1 to TRBJ1-2, with D unresolved. Germline CDR1 and CDR2: SQVTM and ANQGSEA. V was clipped by 1 base and J by 5 bases, with 8 bases between them. The CDR3 is 12 amino acids. The CDR3 nucleotides are TGCAGCGTTGAAGGGGCGATGTATGGCTACACCTTC. As protein: CSVEGAMYGYTF.